The TCR beta chain under discussion was sequenced for a study of T cells in Graves' hyperthyroidism and ophthalmopathy (dated by TCRdb to about 2019). For context, the study as a whole: Peripheral blood samples were taken at initial diagnosis, before any treatment was given. TCR V-J signatures able to tell the groups apart were searched for in a discovery cohort of 95 to 100 patients, of whom about 40 had Graves' ophthalmopathy and under 65 had stable Graves' hyperthyroidism. Whether ophthalmopathy could be predicted prospectively was tested in an independent validation cohort made up of about 20 hyperthyroidism patients plus 17 patients who later progressed to ophthalmopathy. For training and testing, the 100 or so patients in the discovery cohort were randomly divided in a 7:3 ratio. The study also compared thyroid tissue and blood T-cell repertoires from over 5 Graves' hyperthyroidism patients. Once sampling was done, hyperthyroidism patients were given methimazole at a starting dose of 30 mg daily, whereas ophthalmopathy patients were given high-dose intravenous methylprednisolone. TCR Vbeta CDR3 sequencing of around 130 peripheral blood samples (over 40 ophthalmopathy, approximately 80 hyperthyroidism and roughly 17 progressor patients) is reported in the paper.

Ophthalmopathy patients had moderately to severely active disease, with a Clinical Activity Score of 3 or more, a NOSPECS grade of 4 or more, and a disease duration of less than 3 months. The study excluded patients with uncontrolled infections, other autoimmune diseases, pregnancy or lactation. Diagnoses relied on clinical symptoms, serum thyroxine and TRAb, thyroid ultrasound and orbital computed tomography. PBMCs were separated from roughly 10 ml of fresh peripheral blood using Ficoll-Paque density gradient centrifugation. Total RNA was extracted with Trizol reagent, and quality was checked on an Agilent 2100 Bioanalyzer. The TCR beta CDR3 regions were amplified from the RNA transcripts. For the first round of RT-PCR on the TCR CDR3, the HTBI primer set was used together with the Qiagen OneStep RT-PCR kit. Libraries were constructed in a second round of multiplex PCR, after which size selection and purification were carried out. The libraries were sequenced on an Illumina HiSeq2000 using paired-end 100 bp reads. On the study's bioinformatics: SOAPnuke was used to process the raw data, with reads discarded if the reads contained adapters or uncalled bases, had a mean Phred below 15, or lacked an exact constant-primer or identifier match. COPE v1.2.5 was used to merge the high-quality paired reads, and each unique nucleotide sequence was defined as a clonotype. Clonotypes were aligned to IMGT TRBV, TRBD and TRBJ reference segments using MiTCR v1.1. Analysis was restricted to V-J combinations with a frequency above 0.0001, which covered about 99% of repertoires. The TCS score was defined as F50 (clonal expansion) divided by E x V (chaos), with BLOSUM62-based TCRdist calculated between CDR3 peptides within each V-J. Welch's t-statistics and random forest reduced roughly 540 V-J features to 10 to 15, which were used in a naive Bayes classifier (R e1071). The public reads were run again by TCRdb, first through fastp at Q25 and then through MiXCR, and only productive beta chains were kept. Each CDR3 protein appears once, grouped with its most common genes and DNA. The V and J calls were determined by TCRdb, not by the authors. The sample contains about half a million distinct CDR3 sequences, around a quarter of them found a single time. Approximately 11% of the sample comes from the top ten.

This clonotype was seen repeatedly, ten times or more. It lacks a known antigen. No per-base quality is available; no much larger clone lies one base away. The full study reports these points: No statistical method was used to fix the sample size in advance, and group allocation was not hidden from the investigators. A model built on a 13 V-J signature distinguished ophthalmopathy from stable hyperthyroidism, reaching 85% to 90% sensitivity and under 84% specificity in cross-validation and 80%/75% in testing. In validation, the model predicted progression to ophthalmopathy with over 60% sensitivity and about 72% specificity, a median of around six months before onset. Most expanded thyroid clonotypes (frequency above 0.001) were also detected in blood, suggesting blood repertoires may reflect thyroid immune responses.

Sequenced material: blood. The receptor's source is a woman aged 30 to 39 with Graves' ophthalmopathy.

Here is the DNA: TGCAGTGCTAGTCAGGTCAAAGAGACCCAGTACTTC. Its protein is CSASQVKETQYF. Recombination joined TRBV20-1 with TRBJ2-5, with the D gene uncertain. The trim is 3 bases for V and 3 bases for J, with a gap of 8 bases between the germline ends. As encoded in the germline V gene (reference sequence), CDR1 is DFQATT while CDR2 is SNEGSKA. The cysteine opens and the phenylalanine closes a CDR3 of 12 amino acids. Of all the DNA, just the CDR3 is kept, 36 bases in frame from base 1.